This T cell receptor (beta chain) was obtained from a study of blood T cell repertoires in COVID-19. Whole-study context: Sources were T cells, B-cell-depleted T cells, or PBMCs; the material itself was cDNA or gDNA.

This CDR3 contains 15 residues. CDR1 is SGHRS and CDR2 is YFSETQ in the germline V gene. Trimming removed 0 bases at V and 8 bases at J, with 14 bases between. The protocol was immunoSEQ multiplex PCR, while the TCRdb copy is restricted to in-frame clones and leaves out a portion. The sample records 200,000 to 300,000 clones, about 87% being singletons. The TCR sequence derives from a man aged 55 to 70 who had recovered from COVID-19. The chain joins TRBV5-1 to TRBJ1-4, with D maybe TRBD1 (5 bases). The sample was peripheral blood. The CDR3 loop reads CASSLDRGEGEKLFF. The CDR3 region has the DNA TGCGCCAGCAGCTTGGATAGAGGGGAGGGGGAAAAACTGTTTTTT.